The sequence of this T cell receptor (beta chain) was determined in a study of blood T cell repertoires in COVID-19. The wider study: The samples span acute and convalescent COVID-19 from the United States, Italy and Spain. PBMCs, B-cell-depleted T cells, or T cells provided the cDNA or gDNA that made up the material.

Trimming left V 8 bases short and J 4 bases short, with 14 bases between. CDR3 size: 13 residues. CDR1 is SNHLY and CDR2 is FYNNEI in the germline V gene. Per the study methods: Reference gene primer amplification gave nucleated cell count estimates. The protocol was immunoSEQ multiplex PCR, while the TCRdb copy is restricted to in-frame clones and leaves out a portion. V, J and clone size were drawn from that table, and D and trimming were deduced from the DNA. Of more than 300,000 clones listed, around 82% are singletons. The receptor was isolated from a woman aged 50 to 60 with acute or convalescent COVID-19. Source material: peripheral blood. The chain employs TRBV2 and TRBJ1-2, with D possibly matching TRBD1 (6 bases). The DNA of the CDR3 is TGTGCCAGCGATCGGGACACCGTCTATGGCTACACCTTC. The encoded protein is CASDRDTVYGYTF.